A single T cell receptor beta chain is shown here with its context. This clonotype was seen a handful of times. The specificity of this receptor is unknown. No clone much larger than this one lies a single base away; base qualities are absent. The library was produced with RT-PCR. Sequencing relied on an Illumina HiSeq 2500. TCRdb trimmed the raw reads at Q25, called clones with MiXCR and kept productive beta chains. Under each unique CDR3 protein, matching rows form one entry showing the most common genes and DNA. The sample table shows 530,000 or so distinct CDR3 sequences, and approximately 15% are seen once. 11% of the sample is taken by the ten largest. The data were taken from a study of response to subunit inactivated influenza vaccine (dated by TCRdb to 2017 to 2018). Notes on the research overall: To follow how T cells responded to a trivalent subunit inactivated influenza vaccine, the researchers relied on deep quantitative profiling of the T cell receptor repertoire. The study at large found these results: The authors suggested that each seasonal influenza vaccination may recruit only a limited number of new T cells.

The germline V gene (reference sequence) yields DFQATT for CDR1 and SNEGSKA for CDR2. The CDR3 goes from the cysteine to the phenylalanine over 14 residues. The DNA shown is the 42-base CDR3, in frame from base 1. Trimming takes 3 bases off V and 0 bases off J; junction bases not matched to a gene: 4. The V and J segments used are TRBV20-1 and TRBJ2-7, and TRBD1 aligns with 8 junction nucleotides. The clonotype comes from a man aged 45-65 years who received an inactivated influenza vaccine. Donor details come from another sample of the same person, matched by shared clones. The sample was PBMCs from blood, taken less than 13 days after vaccination. The nucleotide sequence reads TGCAGTGCTAGGGACAGGGCTAACTCCTACGAGCAGTACTTC. Translated, this is CSARDRANSYEQYF.